The clone carrying this T cell receptor beta chain was seen a handful of times. This record belongs to a study of untreated major depressive disorder. CDR3 size: 16 residues. The V and J ends lost 1 base and 2 bases, in that order; junction bases with no gene match: 5. Germline V CDR1 and CDR2: LGHNA, YSLEER. Sequencing used immunoSEQ multiplex PCR; TCRdb keeps in-frame clones, though not all of them. Among just over 20,000 clones listed, around 87% were seen once. This sequence was found in a woman aged 25 to 39 in good health. Material for sequencing was CD4+ T cells from PBMCs. The chain couples TRBV4-3 to TRBJ2-5; 9 positions match TRBD1. The CDR3 DNA follows: TGCGCCAGCAGCCAAGTCATCGGGACAGGGCAAGAGACCCAGTACTTC. Its protein product is CASSQVIGTGQETQYF.